Each of the 2 T cell receptor beta chains below was sequenced from the same sample in a study of blood T cell repertoires in COVID-19. Produced via immunoSEQ multiplex PCR; TCRdb's table is partial and in-frame only. Here the sample spans about 220,000 clones, roughly four fifths being singletons. The sample was PBMCs or T cells enriched from blood (not recorded which). Receptor source: a woman aged 60-75 years who had recovered from COVID-19.

This sequence joins TRBV3-1 (or the pseudogene TRBV3-2) and TRBJ2-7, with D tentatively TRBD1 (6 bases). V lost 1 base and J lost 3, with 13 bases in between. Germline V CDR1 and CDR2: LGHDT, YNNKEL (reference sequence). The CDR3 runs 15 residues. The CDR3 DNA sequence: TGTGCCAGCAGCCAAGTTCCCAGGGGAGACTACGAGCAGTACTTC. This gives the protein CASSQVPRGDYEQYF.

This chain connects TRBV5-6 to TRBJ1-2; D is ambiguous. V lost 0 bases, J lost 6 bases, and 6 bases lay in between. CDR1 SGHDT and CDR2 YYEEEE come from the germline V gene. This CDR3 contains 12 residues. CDR3 sequence reads: CASSLGANGYTF. For the CDR3, the DNA is TGTGCCAGCAGCTTGGGAGCAAATGGCTACACCTTC. Using reference TRBV5-6 and TRBJ1-2 for the parts outside the CDR3, the full variable domain is DAGVTQSPTHLIKTRGQQVTLRCSPKSGHDTVSWYQQALGQGPQFIFQYYEEEERQRGNFPDRFSGHQFPNYSSELNVNALLLGDSALYLCASSLGANGYTFGSGTRLTVV.